This TCR beta chain was profiled in a study of T cell responses to AZD1222 COVID-19 vaccine (dated by TCRdb to about 2021). For the study in its entirety: TCR sequencing was performed for more than 230 trial participants, of whom about 200 were given two doses of AZD1222 and approximately 25 were given two doses of MenACWY control vaccine. Trial participants were enrolled by age into 18-55, 56-69 and 70-plus year subgroups, with around 150, 28 and 57 TCR-sequenced participants respectively. Beyond this particular receptor, the publication reports: In the small 56-69-year group, the increase in depth fell short of significance, most likely because of low power. Participants were mostly white British and included more females than males, and it was suggested by the authors that clonal diversity may have been underestimated. No day 14 peak-response samples were available, so repertoires were characterized only after the peak T cell response. Vaccine-associated CD4 TCRs spanned the whole spike protein, with dominant responses in regions 160-218 and 743-854. Nearly half of unique spike-specific TCRs reportedly recognized epitopes outside regions mutated in the B.1.351 and B.1.1.7 variants. After two AZD1222 doses, both the breadth and the depth of spike-specific TCRs were significantly higher than at day 0 and than in MenACWY recipients. Only six or seven AZD1222 recipients were SARS-CoV-2 seropositive at baseline, limiting conclusions about previously exposed vaccinees.

According to the germline V gene, CDR1 reads KGHDR and CDR2 reads SFDVKD. Relative to germline, V is 4 bases shorter and J is 7 bases shorter, with 13 bases between their ends. The CDR3 runs 14 residues from the cysteine to the phenylalanine. The DNA shown is the 42-base CDR3, in frame from base 1. The CDR3 regions of human TCRbeta chains were subjected to immunosequencing. On the authors' methods: Repertoire TCRs were checked for matches against a reference library of SARS-CoV-2-specific TCRs that had been generated using the MIRA antigen-specificity platform. Breadth was defined as the fraction of unique TCRs that were SARS-CoV-2-associated. Depth was defined as the fraction of total T cells that were SARS-CoV-2-associated. Using the MIRA data, each spike-specific TCR was mapped to the spike region that the TCR reacts to and placed in a CD4 or CD8 class. Log10-transformed breadth and depth values were compared by one-way ANOVA with Sidak's multiple comparisons tests. The table comes from immuneACCESS by way of TCRdb, which keeps in-frame sequences with V and J called. Part of the clones is missing from these tables; in studies checked, under half for an unresolved V gene and the rest for unknown reasons. V and J calls and clone size follow that table, whereas D and trimming were derived from the DNA. Counted in this sample were around 140,000 clones; about nine tenths of them appeared once. The ten largest clones add up to under 2% of the sample.

In the paper's terms, the time point label means: about 28 days (+/-7) after the second vaccine dose. AZD1222 recipients with second doses at about 4 weeks or about 12 weeks were pooled, because spike-specific TCR depth and breadth did not differ between schedules. The vaccinee samples were drawn from two UK trials, COV001 and COV002, one of which was a single-blind randomized controlled phase 2/3 trial testing AZD1222 (ChAdOx1 nCoV-19) in healthy adults. For TCRbeta chain sequencing, PBMC samples were collected from trial participants at day 0 and at day 28 after the second dose. Details on this clone: Its antigen remains unidentified. Nothing much larger sits one base from this clone, and base qualities are not available.

The sequences come from peripheral blood, collected 28 days after the second AZD1222 dose. This receptor was identified in an adult who received the AZD1222 COVID-19 vaccine. The sequence joins TRBV24-1 to TRBJ2-1, with the D segment possibly TRBD1 or TRBD2, each aligning over 5 bases. For the CDR3, the sequence is CATSEPGTQNEQFF. In nucleotide form, the sequence is TGTGCCACCAGTGAGCCCGGGACGCAGAATGAGCAGTTCTTC.